This paragraph reports one T cell receptor beta chain. The record originates from a study of blood T cell repertoires in COVID-19. Profiled with immunoSEQ multiplex PCR; TCRdb holds only in-frame clones, not every one. The table shows tens of thousands of clones, with approximately 86% occurring only once. This clonotype was sampled from a human donor in a cohort sampled during active COVID-19. The donor label of this sample is uncertain. Sequencing was done on a sample of peripheral blood.

CDR3 bases: TGTGCCAGCAGTTTAAGTACAGACTACGAGCAGTACTTC. Protein product: CASSLSTDYEQYF. The V gene is TRBV28, the J gene TRBJ2-7; D ambiguous. CDR1 and CDR2 (germline): MDHEN, SYDVKM. Trimming shortened V by 2 bases and J by 3 bases, and 8 bases separated the two germline ends. This CDR3 spans 13 amino acids.